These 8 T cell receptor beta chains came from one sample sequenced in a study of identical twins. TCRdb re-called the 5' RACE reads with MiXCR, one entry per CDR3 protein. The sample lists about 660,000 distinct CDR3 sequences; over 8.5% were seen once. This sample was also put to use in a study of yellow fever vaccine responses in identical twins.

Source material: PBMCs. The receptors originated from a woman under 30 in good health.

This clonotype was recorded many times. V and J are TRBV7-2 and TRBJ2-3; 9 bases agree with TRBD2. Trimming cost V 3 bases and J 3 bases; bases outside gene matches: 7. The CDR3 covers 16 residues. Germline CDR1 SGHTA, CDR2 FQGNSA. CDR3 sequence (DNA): TGTGCCAGCAGCTTGGTTAGCGGGAGAGAGACAGATACGCAGTATTTT. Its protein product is CASSLVSGRETDTQYF.

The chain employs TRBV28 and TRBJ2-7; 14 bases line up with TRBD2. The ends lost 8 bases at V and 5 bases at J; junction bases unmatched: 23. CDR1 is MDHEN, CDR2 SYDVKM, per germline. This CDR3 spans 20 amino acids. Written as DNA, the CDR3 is TGTGCCAGCCAGGACAGGATGGGGACTAGCGGGAGTTTCCTCGGGAACGAGCAGTACTTC. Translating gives CASQDRMGTSGSFLGNEQYF.

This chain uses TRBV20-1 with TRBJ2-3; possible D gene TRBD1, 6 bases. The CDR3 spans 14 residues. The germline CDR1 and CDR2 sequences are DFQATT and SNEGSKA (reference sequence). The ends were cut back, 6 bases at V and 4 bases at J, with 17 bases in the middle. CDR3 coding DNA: TGCAGTGCCTTGCGGCAGGGGCGAGCAGATACGCAGTATTTT. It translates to CSALRQGRADTQYF.

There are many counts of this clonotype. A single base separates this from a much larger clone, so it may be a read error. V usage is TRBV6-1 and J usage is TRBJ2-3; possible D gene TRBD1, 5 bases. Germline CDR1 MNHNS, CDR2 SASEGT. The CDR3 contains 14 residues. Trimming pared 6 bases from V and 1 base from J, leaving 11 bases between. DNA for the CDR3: TGTGCCAGCAGGCAGGGCAGGGGCACAGATACGCAGTATTTT. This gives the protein CASRQGRGTDTQYF.

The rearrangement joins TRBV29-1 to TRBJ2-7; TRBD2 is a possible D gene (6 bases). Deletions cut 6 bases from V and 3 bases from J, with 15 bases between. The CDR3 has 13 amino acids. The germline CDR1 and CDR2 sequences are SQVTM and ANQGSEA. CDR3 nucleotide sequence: TGCAGCGTGGAACGGAAGGGAGGCTACGAGCAGTACTTC. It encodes CSVERKGGYEQYF.

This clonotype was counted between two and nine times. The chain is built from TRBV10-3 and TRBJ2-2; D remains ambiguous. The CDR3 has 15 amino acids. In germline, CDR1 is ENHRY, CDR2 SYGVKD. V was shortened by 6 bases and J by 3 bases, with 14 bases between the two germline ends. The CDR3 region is CAIRDGHTDTGELFF. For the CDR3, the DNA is TGTGCCATCAGGGACGGCCACACCGACACCGGGGAGCTGTTTTTT.

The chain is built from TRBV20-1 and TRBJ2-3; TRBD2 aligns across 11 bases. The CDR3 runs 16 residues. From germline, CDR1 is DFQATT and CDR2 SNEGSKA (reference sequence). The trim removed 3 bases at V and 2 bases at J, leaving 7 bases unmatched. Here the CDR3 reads CSASFRTSGYTDTQYF. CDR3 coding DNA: TGCAGTGCTAGCTTTCGGACTAGCGGGTACACAGATACGCAGTATTTT.

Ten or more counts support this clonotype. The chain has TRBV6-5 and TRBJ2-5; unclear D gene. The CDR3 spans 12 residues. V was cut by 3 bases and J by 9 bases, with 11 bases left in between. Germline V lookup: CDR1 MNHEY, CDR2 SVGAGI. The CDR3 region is CASSYPPTAQYF. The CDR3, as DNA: TGTGCCAGCAGTTATCCGCCGACGGCCCAGTACTTC.